This T cell receptor (beta chain) was sequenced for a study of technical replicates of blood from a handful of donors. The CDR3 runs 15 residues. Germline V gives CDR1 SQVTM, CDR2 ANQGSEA. V lost 3 bases and J lost 6; bases outside the gene matches: 4. Profiling relied on immunoSEQ multiplex PCR, and the TCRdb table lists in-frame clones only, not all of them. The sample records tens of thousands of clones, 95% being singletons. The material sequenced was T cells isolated from PBMCs. The chain carries TRBV29-1 and TRBJ2-1, with 14 nucleotides matching TRBD2. The source of this sequence is a human donor in good health. CDR3 protein: CSVDGTSGRGNEQFF. The CDR3 DNA sequence: TGCAGCGTTGACGGGACTAGCGGGAGAGGCAATGAGCAGTTCTTC.